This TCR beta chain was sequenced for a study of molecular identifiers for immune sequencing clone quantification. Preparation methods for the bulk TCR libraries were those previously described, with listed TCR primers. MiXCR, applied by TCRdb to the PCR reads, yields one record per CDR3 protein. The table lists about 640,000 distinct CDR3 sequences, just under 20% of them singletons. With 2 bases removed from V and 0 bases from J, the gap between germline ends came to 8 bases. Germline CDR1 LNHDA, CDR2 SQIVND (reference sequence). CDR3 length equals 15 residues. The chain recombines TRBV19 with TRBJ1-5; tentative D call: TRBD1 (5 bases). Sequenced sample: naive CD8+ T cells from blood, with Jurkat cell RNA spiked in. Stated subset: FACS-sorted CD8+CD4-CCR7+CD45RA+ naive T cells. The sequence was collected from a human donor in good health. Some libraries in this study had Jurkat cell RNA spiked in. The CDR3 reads CASSIQGDSNQPQHF. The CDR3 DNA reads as TGTGCCAGTAGTATACAGGGCGATAGCAATCAGCCCCAGCATTTT. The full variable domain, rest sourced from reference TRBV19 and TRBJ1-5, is DGGITQSPKYLFRKEGQNVTLSCEQNLNHDAMYWYRQDPGQGLRLIYYSQIVNDFQKGDIAEGYSVSREKKESFPLTVTSAQKNPTAFYLCASSIQGDSNQPQHFGDGTRLSIL.